This TCR beta chain was obtained from a study of cytomegalovirus exposure and HLA in healthy donors. Looking at the study overall: Early released data had about 80 million unique TCRs, all coming from HLA-typed donors.

The CDR3 extends over 15 amino acids. The germline V gene encodes CDR1 MNHEY and CDR2 SVGAGI. V shed 6 bases, J shed 7 bases, and the junction held 9 bases outside the gene matches. The study ran its PCR with 60 Vbeta and 13 Jbeta primers. Clones were read by immunoSEQ multiplex PCR, and TCRdb kept only the in-frame ones, dropping some. Here the sample spans 95,000 to 150,000 clones, about 60% being singletons. This clonotype originated in a man in his forties or fifties in good health and CMV-seropositive. V is TRBV6-5 and J is TRBJ1-4, with 9 bases that match TRBD1. The source material was PBMCs. The CDR3 is CASSPTGGMGEKLFF. The CDR3 bases are TGTGCCAGCAGCCCAACAGGGGGCATGGGTGAAAAACTGTTTTTT.